Here is one T cell receptor (beta chain) with its context. This clone has only one observation. Its target antigen remains unknown. No base quality information exists; no much larger clone differs at one position. V and J are truncated by 6 bases and 3 bases respectively, leaving an intervening sequence of 15 bases. Including the terminal cysteine and phenylalanine, the CDR3 comprises 14 residues. The retained sequence is limited to the CDR3, 42 bases, with the frame set at the first base. In the germline V gene, CDR1 corresponds to SNHLY and CDR2 to FYNNEI. The data originate from a study of vaccination effects on CD4 cells after COVID-19 (dated by TCRdb to between 2021 and 2024). Study-level background: In the ViraFEST assay, PBMC were stimulated with viral peptide pools, and antigen-specific CD4+ T cell clonotypes were then identified by expansion using TCR sequencing. Each well held some 1.9 million PBMC cultured in IMDM containing roughly 5% human AB serum, 8.5 to 10 IU/ml IL-2 and gentamicin, along with around 9.4 ug/ml peptides. Across the study, the median time from the second dose to post-vaccine sampling was 72 days (range 14 to 241). Altogether, around 11 COVID-19 convalescent patients and a few SARS-CoV-2-naive healthy vaccine recipients made up the full study. Cultures from other donors in the study were sequenced using the Oncomine TCR Beta short-read assay on an Illumina iSeq 100. SARS-CoV-2 spike-specific CD4+ TCR repertoires were compared before and after mRNA vaccination in COVID-19 convalescent patients and in infection-naive vaccine recipients.

After more than nine days of culture, CD4+ T cells were isolated with the EasySep CD4+ T cell isolation kit. Participants received two doses of either the BNT162b2 or the mRNA-1273 mRNA SARS-CoV-2 vaccine. None of the healthy vaccine recipients had a prior SARS-CoV-2 infection, which was confirmed by nucleocapsid antibody tests that came back negative both before and after vaccination. On days 3 and 7, half of the culture medium was replaced with fresh IL-2-containing medium. Unless noted otherwise, every peptide stimulation condition was grown in triplicate wells. Using Ficoll-Paque Plus gradient centrifugation, PBMC were separated from whole blood and then either used fresh or cryopreserved at -140C. The QIAamp micro DNA kit was used to extract genomic DNA from the cultured CD4+ T cells. Library preparation was by the immunoSEQ multiplex PCR assay. DNA from the cultured, isolated CD4+ T cells was subjected to TCR beta CDR3 sequencing. The paper's processing steps were these. The analysis removed non-productive TCR sequences, trimmed reads to the CDR3 region, and retained only CDR3s that were 7 or more amino acids long. The MANAFEST web app was used to pick out antigen-specific clonotypes by comparing their expansion in peptide wells with that in reference cultures. To count as positive, a clone had to show expansion at FDR<0.05 compared with the reference and with all other wells, an odds ratio above 5, and a frequency above 0.1% in two replicate wells. Clonotypes significantly expanded in SARS-CoV-2 spike wells and in at least one common cold coronavirus spike condition were defined as cross-reactive. Levenshtein distance calculated with the stringdist R package was used to assess CDR3 similarity, and unrooted trees were constructed with ape in R 3.6.1. TCRdb stores this immuneACCESS table with in-frame sequences only. Part of the clones is absent; in the studies checked, under half of the shortfall reflects unresolved V genes, and no reason is known for the rest. V and J calls and clone size are those listed in that table; D and trimming were worked out from the DNA. Counted in this sample were about 40,000 clones; about 70% of them appeared once. The top ten clones comprise 7.7% of the sample.

Overall study outcomes, separate from this receptor: In healthy vaccine recipients, vaccine-induced clones were almost all SARS-CoV-2 mono-reactive, with only 1 of 255 being cross-reactive with common cold coronaviruses. Only a small number of convalescent patients were included, and no early post-infection timepoints were available, which limited the study. Both infection-induced and vaccine-induced clones contracted markedly at late post-vaccination timepoints, which is consistent with waning T cell responses.

The receptor was isolated from a human donor who received a COVID-19 vaccine. The chain couples TRBV2 to TRBJ2-7; the D gene is possibly TRBD1 or TRBD2, each agreeing over 5 bases. The sequences come from CD4+ T cells from PBMCs cultured without peptide, collected after COVID-19 vaccination. The sequenced DNA is TGTGCCAGCAGCCCAGACAGAGGGGACTACGAGCAGTACTTC. Translated, this gives CASSPDRGDYEQYF.